The 7 T cell receptor beta chains listed next were all sequenced from one sample in a study of beta chain features in type 1 diabetes. The investigators reverse transcribed all of the isolated RNA, so they sequenced expressed TCRB transcripts. The method was immunoSEQ multiplex PCR; TCRdb's version includes in-frame clones alone and lacks a portion of them. The table lists about 240,000 clones, about 30% of them singletons. Source material: central memory CD4+ T cells from blood. Source of these receptors: a man aged 25 to 40 in good health.

The chain couples TRBV5-8 to TRBJ2-7; 7 positions agree with TRBD1. The CDR3 has 14 residues. From germline, CDR1 is SGHTS and CDR2 YDEGEE. Germline trimming cut 6 bases from V and 5 bases from J; bases unmatched to any gene: 11. The CDR3: CASTKRTGEDEQYF. Written as DNA, the CDR3 is TGTGCCAGCACCAAAAGGACAGGCGAGGACGAGCAGTACTTC.

V and J are TRBV5-1 and TRBJ1-6; no firm D call. Germline-derived CDR1 and CDR2 are SGHRS and YFSETQ. Trimming took 0 bases from V and 7 from J, leaving 11 bases between them. The length of the CDR3 is 15 residues. DNA for the CDR3: TGCGCCAGCAGCTTGGCCGAGTCGGGGAATTCACCCCTCCACTTT. It encodes CASSLAESGNSPLHF.

In its sample, this clone was seen a few times. The rearrangement joins TRBV4-3 to TRBJ2-2, with 8 bases identical to TRBD1. With 4 bases clipped from V and 4 bases from J, the junction kept 5 bases outside the gene matches. Germline values: CDR1 LGHNA, CDR2 YSLEER. CDR3 size: 15 residues. The CDR3 spells CASSRTDRGTGELFF. The CDR3 bases are TGCGCCAGCAGCCGAACCGACAGGGGCACCGGGGAGCTGTTTTTT.

J is TRBJ1-2 and V is TRBV27; D gene uncertain. The CDR3 is 15 amino acids. V shed 5 bases and J shed 0 bases, with 13 bases lying between them. CDR1 and CDR2 (germline): MNHEY, SMNVEV (reference sequence). This CDR3 is CASSPDAGANYGYTF. In nucleotides, the CDR3 is TGTGCCAGCAGTCCCGACGCAGGAGCTAACTATGGCTACACCTTC.

This clone was found a few times. The chain is built from TRBV28 and TRBJ2-1; the D gene is possibly TRBD2 (5 bases). The CDR3 is 15 amino acids. Trimming pared 2 bases from V and 0 bases from J, leaving 8 bases between. The germline gives CDR1 MDHEN, CDR2 SYDVKM. This chain's CDR3 is CASSLKAVSYNEQFF. In DNA form, the CDR3 reads TGTGCCAGCAGTTTAAAAGCGGTCTCCTACAATGAGCAGTTCTTC.

V gene TRBV5-1 combines with J gene TRBJ2-7; unclear D gene. The CDR3 consists of 15 residues. V shed 0 bases and J shed 0 bases, with 10 bases lying between them. The germline V gene has CDR1 SGHRS and CDR2 YFSETQ. The CDR3 is CASSLEGSRSYEQYF. In nucleotides, the CDR3 is TGCGCCAGCAGCTTGGAGGGCAGCCGCTCCTACGAGCAGTACTTC.

Concerning this clone itself: The identical CDR3 is also encoded by other nucleotide sequences in the sample. The chain has TRBV5-4 and TRBJ2-5; D is unclear. V lost 0 bases to trimming and J lost 2 bases, with 5 bases between them. This CDR3 has 13 residues. Germline loops: CDR1 SGHNT, CDR2 YYREEE (reference sequence). This CDR3 is CASSLDSQETQYF. The CDR3 nucleotides read TGTGCCAGCAGCTTGGACAGTCAAGAGACCCAGTACTTC.